Presented here are 17 T cell receptor beta chains from one specimen sequenced in a study of tissue T cells after allogeneic stem cell transplantation. Libraries were prepared by immunoSEQ multiplex PCR; TCRdb keeps only in-frame clonotypes and omits some of them. The sample has 3,500 or so clones; 40% to 55% are singletons. Time point given: mouse harvest day 14 after allogeneic transplant. Tail vein injection delivered 10^7 T-cell-depleted bone marrow cells and 10^6 splenic CD5+ T cells. The sequenced sample was gut tissue. These receptors came from a female BALB/c mouse given C57BL/6 T cells with graft-versus-host disease after an allogeneic hematopoietic cell transplant.

This clone appeared a single time. Genes and germline are mouse. The CDR3 extends 1 residue past the end of the read, so its final part is completed from the germline J gene. The chain is built from TRBV31 and TRBJ1-4; D may be TRBD1 (6 bases). Deletions cut 0 bases from V and 0 bases from J, with 11 bases between. The germline CDR1 and CDR2 sequences are GKSSPN and SITVG. This CDR3 contains 16 residues. The sequenced part of the CDR3 DNA is TGTGCCTGGAGTCTTGGGACAATAATTTCCAACGAAAGATTATTT. Translation: CAWSLGTIISNERLF. The entire CDR3 sequence reads CAWSLGTIISNERLFF.

Only a few counts were recorded for this clone. Gene labels here are mouse ones. Sequencing ends 1 residue short of the CDR3 end; the germline J gene provides the rest. This chain uses TRBV13-2 with TRBJ1-6; 9 bases are a match to TRBD1. TRBJ1-6 is identified as an open reading frame with a role that is uncertain. Germline-derived CDR1 and CDR2 are NNHNN and SYGAGS (reference sequence). The CDR3 has 14 residues. V lost 5 bases to trimming and J lost 6 bases; unmatched junction nucleotides: 3. CDR3 protein: CASGDRGGNSPLYF. The sequenced CDR3 bases are TGTGCCAGCGGGGACAGGGGTGGTAATTCGCCCCTCTAC.

This clone was observed a handful of times. Gene names denote mouse genes. CDR3 DNA (partial): TGTGCAAGCAGCTACAGGGATTCTGGAAATACGCTCTAT. Residues: CASSYRDSGNTLY. The full CDR3 is CASSYRDSGNTLYF. The chain links TRBV16 to TRBJ1-3, with D maybe TRBD1 (6 bases). The DNA ends 1 residue before the CDR3 does, and the rest of the CDR3 is filled in from the germline J gene. The CDR3 has 14 amino acids. CDR1 is SGHSA, CDR2 FRNQAP, per germline. V was pared by 4 bases and J by 0 bases, with 7 bases between.

This clone showed up just a few times. The gene symbols are mouse symbols. Sequencing ends 1 residue short of the CDR3 end; the germline J gene provides the rest. The J gene is TRBJ2-4, the V gene TRBV26, with no clear D. The CDR3 loop spans 14 amino acids. Germline V lookup: CDR1 KGHPV, CDR2 FQNQEV (reference sequence). The V end lost 3 bases, the J end lost 0 bases, and 7 bases lay between the germline ends. CDR3 DNA (partial): TGTGCCAGCAGTCTCCAGATGAGTCAAAACACCTTGTAC. Translating it yields CASSLQMSQNTLY. The full CDR3 is CASSLQMSQNTLYF. Supplemented by reference TRBV26 and TRBJ2-4, the full variable domain reads NSKVIQTPRYLVKGQGQKAKMRCIPEKGHPVVFWYQQNKNNEFKFLINFQNQEVLQQIDMTEKRFSAECPSNSPCSLEIQSSEAGDSALYLCASSLQMSQNTLYFGAGTRLSVL.

This clone is termed large. Genes and germline come from the mouse. The read comes to an end 1 residue before the CDR3 does, leaving the germline J gene to fill in the end. The chain has TRBV13-3 and TRBJ2-1, with 9 nucleotides matching TRBD2. The CDR3 is 14 residues long. Germline lookup yields CDR1 NNHDY and CDR2 SYVADS. V was pared by 1 base and J by 5 bases, with 1 base of the junction left unmatched. CDR3 amino acids: CASSDNWGDAEQFF. The CDR3 bases that were read are TGTGCCAGCAGTGATAACTGGGGGGATGCTGAGCAGTTC.

Only a few counts were recorded for this clone. All gene names here are mouse names. The read is 1 residue too short to cover the CDR3 end, so that end is filled in from the germline J gene. The rearrangement links TRBV26 to TRBJ2-7; TRBD1 is a possible D gene (5 bases). The CDR3 totals 11 residues. V was trimmed by 4 bases and J by 5 bases, leaving 6 bases between them. Germline V gene sequence: CDR1 KGHPV, CDR2 FQNQEV (reference sequence). The chain's CDR3 is CASSQGDEQYF. Partial CDR3 DNA: TGTGCCAGCAGTCAAGGGGATGAACAGTAC.

This clone was seen just once. Gene names are the mouse ones. From the germline J gene comes the end of the CDR3, since the read stops 1 residue before it. The J gene is TRBJ1-6, the V gene TRBV16; D ambiguous. TRBJ1-6 is filed as an ORF, its function uncertain. CDR1 and CDR2 (germline): SGHSA, FRNQAP. The CDR3 runs 13 residues. Trimming pared 1 base from V and 7 bases from J, leaving 5 bases between. The sequenced part of the CDR3 DNA is TGTGCAAGCAGCTTAGGACAAAATTCGCCCCTCTAC. Amino acid sequence: CASSLGQNSPLY. The full CDR3 reads CASSLGQNSPLYF.

About this clone: Gene names follow the mouse nomenclature. The sequenced fragment ends 1 residue before the CDR3 boundary, so the rest is inferred from the germline J gene. The gene calls are TRBV12-2 and TRBJ2-2, with TRBD2 matching over 10 bases. The CDR3 consists of 17 residues. J lost 3 bases, V lost 1 base, and 7 bases had no gene match. CDR1 is SGHLS, CDR2 HYDKME, per germline. This CDR3 reads CASSLPDWGVDTGQLYF. CDR3 DNA, as far as it was read: TGTGCCAGCTCTCTTCCCGACTGGGGGGTTGACACCGGGCAGCTCTAC.

Relative to its sample, this clone is large. The listed genes are named as in mouse. The DNA ends 1 residue before the CDR3 does, and the rest of the CDR3 is filled in from the germline J gene. This rearrangement joins TRBV15 to TRBJ1-4; the match to TRBD1 covers 9 bases. Germline-derived CDR1 and CDR2 are SGHND and FRSKSL. The CDR3 has 16 amino acids. With 5 bases clipped from V and 1 base from J, the junction kept 5 bases outside the gene matches. The CDR3 sequence: CASSGGQGGSNERLFF. The sequenced part of the CDR3 DNA is TGTGCCAGCAGTGGGGGACAGGGCGGTTCCAACGAAAGATTATTT.

This clone turned up a few times. Gene names denote mouse genes. Read coverage stops 1 residue before the CDR3 terminus; the germline J gene supplies the remainder. The chain couples TRBV1 to TRBJ2-7, with D possibly TRBD2 on 7 matching bases. Trimming removed 0 bases at V and 6 bases at J, with 12 bases between. The germline gives CDR1 NSQYPW, CDR2 LRSPGD (reference sequence). The CDR3 spans 14 residues. CDR3 bases read: TGCACCTGCAGTGCAGATCGAGGGGGGGTTGAACAGTAC. Its protein product is CTCSADRGGVEQY. Given in full, the CDR3 is CTCSADRGGVEQYF.

Remarks on this clone: The gene names here belong to mouse. The read falls 1 residue short of the CDR3 end, and the missing part is taken from the germline J gene. The chain joins TRBV31 to TRBJ1-4; no firm D call. The CDR3 loop spans 14 amino acids. CDR1 is GKSSPN and CDR2 is SITVG in the germline V gene. V shed 0 bases and J shed 1 base, with 6 bases lying between them. The CDR3 region is CAWSLEGSNERLFF. The CDR3 DNA, read in part, is TGTGCCTGGAGTCTAGAGGGTTCCAACGAAAGATTATTT.

By sample share, this clone is medium-sized. Mouse names are used for the genes. The CDR3 extends 1 residue past the end of the read, so its final part is completed from the germline J gene. The rearrangement joins TRBV26 to TRBJ2-7, with 9 bases that match TRBD1. The CDR3 runs 14 residues. Germline V gene lookup returns CDR1 KGHPV and CDR2 FQNQEV (reference sequence). After removal of 2 bases from V and 4 bases from J, the junction contained 3 bases not matched to a gene. CDR3 sequence reads: CASSLRTGVYEQYF. CDR3 DNA (partial): TGTGCCAGCAGTCTGAGGACAGGGGTTTATGAACAGTAC.

To note about this clone: Genes and germline come from the mouse. The read terminates 1 residue before the CDR3 end, so the remaining end is supplied by the germline J gene. This chain uses TRBV2 with TRBJ1-4; tentative D call: TRBD1 (6 bases). Per germline, CDR1 LGHNA and CDR2 YSYQKL. This CDR3 contains 16 residues. V lost 4 bases and J lost 0, with 12 bases in between. CDR3 DNA (partial): TGTGCCAGCAGCCCCCCGGACAGAATTTCCAACGAAAGATTATTT. Translated: CASSPPDRISNERLF. The full CDR3 protein reads CASSPPDRISNERLFF. The variable domain in full, with the rest retrieved from reference TRBV2 and TRBJ1-4, is DPKIIQKPKYLVAVTGSEKILICEQYLGHNAMYWYRQSAKKPLEFMFSYSYQKLMDNQTASSRFQPQSSKKNHLDLQITALKPDDSATYFCASSPPDRISNERLFFGHGTKLSVL.

This clone was seen a single time. All gene names here are mouse names. The sequenced fragment ends 1 residue before the CDR3 boundary, so the rest is inferred from the germline J gene. This chain uses TRBV12-1 with TRBJ1-2; the D gene is possibly TRBD1 (6 bases). Germline V gene sequence: CDR1 SGHSN, CDR2 HYEKVE. CDR3 length: 13 amino acids. Trimming stripped 2 bases from V and 2 bases from J, with 8 bases between. This CDR3 is CASSQTGNSDYTF. The CDR3 DNA, read in part, is TGTGCCAGCTCTCAAACAGGGAACTCCGACTACACC. The whole variable domain, remainder taken from reference TRBV12-1 and TRBJ1-2, is DSGVVQSPRHIIKEKGGRSVLTCIPISGHSNVVWYQQTLGKELKFLIQHYEKVERDKGFLPSRFSVQQFDDYHSEMNMSALELEDSAMYFCASSQTGNSDYTFGSGTRLLVI.

Points on this clone: Gene names are the mouse ones. The read comes to an end 1 residue before the CDR3 does, leaving the germline J gene to fill in the end. V gene TRBV16 combines with J gene TRBJ1-1; the D is unclear. CDR3 length: 12 amino acids. V lost 0 bases to trimming and J lost 3 bases, with 2 bases between them. Per the germline V gene, CDR1 is SGHSA and CDR2 is FRNQAP. The CDR3 bases that were read are TGTGCAAGCAGCTTAGATGACACAGAAGTCTTC. Protein product: CASSLDDTEVF. The complete CDR3 sequence is CASSLDDTEVFF.

Comment on this clone: Mouse names are used for the genes. The sequenced CDR3 bases are TGTGCAAGCAGCTTTACTGGGGGTAACCAAGACACCCAGTAC. The encoded protein is CASSFTGGNQDTQY. The CDR3 in full is CASSFTGGNQDTQYF. The J gene is TRBJ2-5, the V gene TRBV16; 8 bases line up with TRBD2. Read coverage stops 1 residue before the CDR3 terminus; the germline J gene supplies the remainder. Germline V lookup: CDR1 SGHSA, CDR2 FRNQAP. The CDR3 has 15 amino acids. V was clipped by 3 bases and J by 0 bases; unmatched bases: 2. Combining the CDR3 with reference TRBV16 and TRBJ2-5 gives the whole variable domain NAGVIQTPRHKVTGKGQEATLWCEPISGHSAVFWYRQTIVQGLEFLTYFRNQAPIDDSGMPKERFSAQMPNQSHSTLKIQSTQPQDSAVYLCASSFTGGNQDTQYFGPGTRLLVL.

This clone came up a few times. The genes and germline here are from mouse. The read halts 1 residue ahead of the CDR3 end, with the missing end drawn from the germline J gene. The V call is TRBV3, the J call TRBJ2-7, with 14 nucleotides matching TRBD2. The CDR3 has 14 residues. CDR1 and CDR2 from the germline V gene are SNHLY and FYNGKV (reference sequence). With V trimmed by 4 bases and J by 6 bases, 2 bases remained unmatched. CDR3 loop: CASSSGLGGLEQYF. Incomplete CDR3 DNA: TGTGCCAGCAGCTCGGGACTGGGGGGGCTTGAACAGTAC.